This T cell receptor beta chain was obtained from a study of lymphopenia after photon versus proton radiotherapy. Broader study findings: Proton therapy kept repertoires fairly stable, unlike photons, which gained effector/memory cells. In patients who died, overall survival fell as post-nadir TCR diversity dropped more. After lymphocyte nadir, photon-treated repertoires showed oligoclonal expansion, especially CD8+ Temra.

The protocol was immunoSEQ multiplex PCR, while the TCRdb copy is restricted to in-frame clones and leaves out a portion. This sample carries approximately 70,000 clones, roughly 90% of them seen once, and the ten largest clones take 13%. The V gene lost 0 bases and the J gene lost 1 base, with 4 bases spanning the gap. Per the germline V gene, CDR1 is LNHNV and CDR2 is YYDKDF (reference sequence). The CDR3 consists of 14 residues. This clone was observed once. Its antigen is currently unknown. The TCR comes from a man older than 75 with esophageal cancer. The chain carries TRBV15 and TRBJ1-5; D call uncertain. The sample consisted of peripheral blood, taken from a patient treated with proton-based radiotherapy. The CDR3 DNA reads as TGTGCCACCAGCAGAGAGGGGAGCAATCAGCCCCAGCATTTT. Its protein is CATSREGSNQPQHF.